These 10 T cell receptor beta chains were sequenced from one sample in a study of T cell repertoires in cytomegalovirus infection. MiXCR, applied by TCRdb to the reads, yields one record per CDR3 protein. The sample consists of more than 400,000 distinct CDR3 sequences, approximately 25% of them appearing once. Sequenced sample: PBMCs. The origin of the receptors is a human donor in good health (CMV status not recorded). Some clones in this sample may be carry-over from other donors' samples.

This chain uses TRBV20-1 with TRBJ2-5; 10 bases are shared with TRBD2. CDR1 and CDR2 from the germline V gene are DFQATT and SNEGSKA (reference sequence). Trimming removed 2 bases from V and 4 bases from J; junction bases left unmatched: 4. The CDR3 runs to 14 residues. The DNA for the CDR3 is TGCAGTGCTAGATATGGGACTAGCGTAGAGACCCAGTACTTC. Translation: CSARYGTSVETQYF.

This chain uses TRBV7-9 with TRBJ2-7, with 9 bases matching TRBD1. Germline lookup yields CDR1 SEHNR and CDR2 FQNEAQ (reference sequence). The CDR3 sequence is 13 residues long. V was pared by 5 bases and J by 3 bases, with 2 bases of the junction left unmatched. The CDR3 nucleotides read TGTGCCAGCAGCAGACAGGGGGTCTACGAGCAGTACTTC. This codes for CASSRQGVYEQYF.

This clonotype has a handful of counts. The chain links TRBV11-3 to TRBJ1-2, with TRBD1 identical over 7 bases. The length of the CDR3 is 15 residues. The V gene end was trimmed by 5 bases and the J gene end by 4 bases; junction bases not matched to a gene: 10. CDR1 is SGHNT, CDR2 YENEEA, per germline. The DNA for the CDR3 is TGTGCCAGCAGCGAACGGACAGGAGGAAGCTATGGCTACACCTTC. Protein product: CASSERTGGSYGYTF.

The CDR3 here is CASSTSGNSNQPQHF. The CDR3 DNA is TGTGCCAGCAGTACATCAGGGAATAGCAATCAGCCCCAGCATTTT. The genes are TRBV12-3 or TRBV12-4 and TRBJ1-5, with D possibly TRBD1 on 5 matching bases. The CDR3 has 15 residues. Deletions cut 5 bases from V and 0 bases from J, with 11 bases between.

This clonotype has just a few counts. The V call is TRBV10-3, the J call TRBJ1-1, with D tentatively TRBD1 (5 bases). CDR1 and CDR2 (germline): ENHRY, SYGVKD. Trimming stripped 2 bases from V and 0 bases from J, with 10 bases between. The CDR3 totals 15 residues. The CDR3 spells CAISEGQGMNTEAFF. In DNA form, the CDR3 reads TGTGCCATCAGTGAGGGGCAGGGAATGAACACTGAAGCTTTCTTT.

This clonotype was observed at least ten times. The chain joins TRBV7-2 to TRBJ2-5; weak D call: TRBD2 (6 bases). V was shortened by 1 base and J by 5 bases, with 8 bases between the two germline ends. This CDR3 is 13 amino acids long. The germline V gene encodes CDR1 SGHTA and CDR2 FQGNSA. The CDR3 is CASSLVAVETQYF. Written as DNA, the CDR3 is TGTGCCAGCAGCTTAGTAGCGGTGGAGACCCAGTACTTC.

This clonotype was counted between two and nine times. The genes are TRBV7-2 and TRBJ2-7; D remains unclear. Germline lookup yields CDR1 SGHTA and CDR2 FQGNSA. The length of the CDR3 is 13 residues. The V and J ends lost 1 base and 4 bases respectively, with 8 bases between them. The CDR3, as DNA: TGTGCCAGCAGCTTAGGCCCTATATACGAGCAGTACGTC. This encodes CASSLGPIYEQYV.

This clonotype occurred many times. The rearrangement links TRBV7-2 to TRBJ1-1, with D possibly being TRBD1 (6 bases). Trimming pared 5 bases from V and 1 base from J, leaving 14 bases between. This CDR3 is 15 amino acids long. The germline gives CDR1 SGHTA, CDR2 FQGNSA. CDR3 sequence: CASSPSGGANTEAFF. The CDR3 nucleotides read TGTGCCAGCAGCCCCAGCGGGGGGGCGAACACTGAAGCTTTCTTT.

The chain joins TRBV6-2 or TRBV6-3 to TRBJ2-4; 8 nucleotides align to TRBD1. Looked up from germline, CDR1 is MNHEY and CDR2 is SVGEGT. CDR3 length: 15 amino acids. Trimming removed 6 bases from V and 4 bases from J; junction bases left unmatched: 8. CDR3 coding DNA: TGTGCCAGCAGGGGGCCGGGACAGGCTAAAAACATTCAGTACTTC. Its translation is CASRGPGQAKNIQYF.

CDR3 amino acids: CASSPPAGGGKNIQYF. The CDR3 DNA is TGTGCCAGCAGCCCGCCGGCGGGAGGGGGCAAAAACATTCAGTACTTC. The rearrangement joins TRBV7-9 to TRBJ2-4, with 9 positions matching TRBD2. Germline-derived CDR1 and CDR2 are SEHNR and FQNEAQ (reference sequence). CDR3 length: 16 residues. Unmatched junction bases numbered 8, after V lost 5 bases and J lost 3 bases.